This T cell receptor beta chain was observed in a study of cytotoxic CD8 clonotypes in ibrutinib-treated CLL. Study-wide context: Patients attained roughly 25 partial and 2 complete responses; at median around 63 months, around 15 remained remitted while approximately twelve progressed. Findings and caveats of the study: Baseline-level clonality went beyond age-matched healthy donors and moved in step with circulating CD8+ T-cell counts.

As to this clone: Its antigen is undetermined.

Produced via immunoSEQ multiplex PCR; TCRdb's table is partial and in-frame only. This table has about 130,000 clones, approximately 81% appearing once. From cryopreserved PBMCs came 2 to 2.5 micrograms of genomic DNA used for TCR beta libraries. The material was PBMCs, obtained after 24 months of ibrutinib treatment. The receptor comes from a human donor with chronic lymphocytic leukemia.

This chain's CDR3 is CASSERAGGFYEQYF. The CDR3 coding sequence is TGCGCCAGCAGTGAGCGGGCCGGGGGGTTCTACGAGCAGTACTTC. The chain uses TRBV10-1 and TRBJ2-7, with 7 bases aligning to TRBD2. The germline V gene has CDR1 WNHNN and CDR2 SYGVQD (reference sequence). V dropped 2 bases and J dropped 3; count of bases not matched to a gene: 7. The CDR3 runs to 15 residues.